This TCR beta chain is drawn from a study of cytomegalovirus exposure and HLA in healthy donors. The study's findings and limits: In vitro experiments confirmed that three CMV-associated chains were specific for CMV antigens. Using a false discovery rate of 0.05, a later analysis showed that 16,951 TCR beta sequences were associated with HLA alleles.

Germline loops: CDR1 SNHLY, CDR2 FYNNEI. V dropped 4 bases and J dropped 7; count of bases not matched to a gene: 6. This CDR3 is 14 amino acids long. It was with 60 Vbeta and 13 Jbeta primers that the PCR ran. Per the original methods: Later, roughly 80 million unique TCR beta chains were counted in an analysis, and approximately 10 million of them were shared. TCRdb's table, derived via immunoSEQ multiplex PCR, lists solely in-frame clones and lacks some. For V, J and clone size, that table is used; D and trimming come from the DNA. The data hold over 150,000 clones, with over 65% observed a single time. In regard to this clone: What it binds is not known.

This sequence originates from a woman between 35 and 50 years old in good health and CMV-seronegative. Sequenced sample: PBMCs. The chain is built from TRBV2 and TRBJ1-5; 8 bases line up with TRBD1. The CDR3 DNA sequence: TGTGCCAGCAGTGCAGAGACAGGGGACCAGCCCCAGCATTTT. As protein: CASSAETGDQPQHF. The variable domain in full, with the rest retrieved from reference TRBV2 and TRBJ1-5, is EPEVTQTPSHQVTQMGQEVILRCVPISNHLYFYWYRQILGQKVEFLVSFYNNEISEKSEIFDDQFSVERPDGSNFTLKIRSTKLEDSAMYFCASSAETGDQPQHFGDGTRLSIL.